This T cell receptor beta chain was observed in a study of cytomegalovirus exposure and HLA in healthy donors. Assay: immunoSEQ multiplex PCR; the TCRdb copy retains only in-frame clones and omits some. The repertoire holds approximately 120,000 clones, approximately 89% seen once, with around 1.2% in the top ten. V was clipped by 1 base and J by 2 bases, with 13 bases between them. Per germline, CDR1 SQVTM and CDR2 ANQGSEA. This CDR3 has 15 residues. This receptor was obtained from a woman aged 18-35 years in good health and CMV-seronegative. Sequenced material: PBMCs. The V gene is TRBV29-1, the J gene TRBJ2-3, with a tentative D call TRBD1 (6 bases). The CDR3 region has the DNA TGCAGCGTTGAAGGGGGGCTAGGATCCACAGATACGCAGTATTTT. The encoded protein is CSVEGGLGSTDTQYF.